This entry features one T cell receptor (beta chain) sequence. Its antigen is still unknown. The length of the CDR3 is 12 residues. Germline V gene sequence: CDR1 KGHDR, CDR2 SFDVKD. With 5 bases clipped from V and 7 bases from J, the junction kept 1 base outside the gene matches. This sample is drawn from a study of identical twins. Regarding the study as a whole: Insertions ran lower in abundant cord blood beta clonotypes, though not in memory repertoires. Twin sharing of out-of-frame TCR alpha was underestimated by models in monozygotic pairs.

Donors uniformly comprised healthy Caucasians. TCRdb fed the 5' RACE reads into MiXCR, producing one record per CDR3 protein. The table records about 890,000 distinct CDR3 sequences, 12% of them present only once. The sample was also reused in another study, on yellow fever vaccine responses in identical twins.

Sequencing input: PBMCs. The source of this sequence is a woman aged 18-29 years in good health. The gene calls are TRBV24-1 and TRBJ1-5; 7 positions match TRBD1. CDR3 nucleotides: TGTGCCACCAGTGCAGGGGGGCAGCCCCAGCATTTT. Its protein product is CATSAGGQPQHF.